This T cell receptor beta chain is drawn from a study of T-cell reconstitution after alpha-beta-depleted transplantation in children. Study-level results: High day-60 TCRbeta diversity in some patients came from surviving recipient T cells and thymic progenitors. Several hundred expanded graft clones reportedly were the source of alpha-beta T cells about two months after transplant. By one year post-transplant, T-cell counts and diversity largely arose from T cells that were newly produced.

Trimming left V 4 bases short and J 8 bases short, with 8 bases between. Germline-derived CDR1 and CDR2 are LNHDA and SQIVND (reference sequence). CDR3 length: 11 residues. As it was prepared, the TCRbeta library received unique molecular identifiers. MiXCR, run by TCRdb on the PCR reads, gives a single entry per CDR3 protein. Of over 45,000 distinct CDR3 sequences listed, around a tenth are singletons. This clonotype was counted ten times or more. Its matching antigen is unknown. The sequences come from PBMCs, mostly from graft donor cells, collected 60 days after TCRalphabeta/CD19-depleted stem cell transplant. The clonotype comes from a male patient between 2 and 10 years old who had a stem cell transplant for chronic granulomatous disease, so the T cells may come from the graft donor. The genes are TRBV19 and TRBJ1-1; D not certain. CDR3 DNA sequence: TGTGCCAGTAGTAGGTGGGCCGAAGCTTTCTTT. Amino acids: CASSRWAEAFF.